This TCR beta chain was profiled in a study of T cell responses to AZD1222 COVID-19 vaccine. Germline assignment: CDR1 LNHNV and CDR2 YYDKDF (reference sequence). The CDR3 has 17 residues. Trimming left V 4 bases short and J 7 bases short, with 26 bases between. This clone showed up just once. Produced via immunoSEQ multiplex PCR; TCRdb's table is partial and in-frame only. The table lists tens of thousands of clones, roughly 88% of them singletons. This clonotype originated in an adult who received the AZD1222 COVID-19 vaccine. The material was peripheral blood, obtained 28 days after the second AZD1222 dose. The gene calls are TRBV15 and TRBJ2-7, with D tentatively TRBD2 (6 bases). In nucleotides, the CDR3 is TGTGCCACCAGCACCTATAGCGGAAGGGTTCAAGCAAGGGAGCAGTACTTC. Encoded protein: CATSTYSGRVQAREQYF.